Listed below are T cell receptor beta chains from one sample, sequenced in a study of Graves' ophthalmopathy and Graves' hyperthyroidism. TCRdb re-called the multiplex PCR reads with MiXCR, one entry per CDR3 protein. The repertoire holds under 800,000 distinct CDR3 sequences, about 20% seen once, with roughly 6.9% in the top ten. Material for sequencing was peripheral blood. All receptors derive from a woman aged 18-29 years with stable Graves' hyperthyroidism. Some clones in this sample may be carry-over from other donors' samples. Both conserved end residues are part of each CDR3. D genes are given only for firm matches. Rows may omit the clone size; those that give it use once, few, many or a size class.

d_gene: -; j_gene: TRBJ2-5; v_gene: TRBV6-5; abundance: many; CDR3nt: TGTGCCAGTATGCAACTAGCTCAAGAGACCCAGTACTTC; CDR3aa: CASMQLAQETQYF
d_gene: -; j_gene: TRBJ1-1; v_gene: TRBV6-1; abundance: many; CDR3nt: TGTGCCAGCAGTGAAGCGCAGCAAGGGTTCACTGAAGCTTTCTTT; CDR3aa: CASSEAQQGFTEAFF
d_gene: -; j_gene: TRBJ1-2; v_gene: TRBV28; abundance: few; CDR3nt: TGTGCCAGCTTTGGGAAATACCCTAACTATGGCTACACCTTC; CDR3aa: CASFGKYPNYGYTF
d_gene: TRBD1; j_gene: TRBJ1-2; v_gene: TRBV20-1; abundance: few; CDR3nt: TGCAGTGCCACGGACAGGGGCTATGGCTACACCTTC; CDR3aa: CSATDRGYGYTF
d_gene: TRBD1; j_gene: TRBJ2-7; v_gene: TRBV20-1; abundance: many; CDR3nt: TGCAGTGCCGATCCAGGGACAGGGGCCCCCGAGCAGTACTTC; CDR3aa: CSADPGTGAPEQYF
d_gene: -; j_gene: TRBJ1-2; v_gene: TRBV28; abundance: -; CDR3nt: TGTGCCAGCAAGGGACCCCTCTACACCTTC; CDR3aa: CASKGPLYTF
d_gene: TRBD1; j_gene: TRBJ1-5; v_gene: TRBV28; abundance: -; CDR3nt: TGTGCCAGCAGGGTTAACAGGGGCAGTCAGCCCCAGCATTTT; CDR3aa: CASRVNRGSQPQHF
d_gene: -; j_gene: TRBJ1-5; v_gene: TRBV6-1; abundance: many; CDR3nt: TGTGCCAGCAGCCTACTAACAGGTATCGGCAATCAGCCCCAGCATTTT; CDR3aa: CASSLLTGIGNQPQHF
d_gene: -; j_gene: TRBJ1-1; v_gene: TRBV12-3/TRBV12-4; abundance: many; CDR3nt: TGTGCCAGCAGCCCAGCGGCAGGGGCGTTACGGACTGAAGCTTTCTTT; CDR3aa: CASSPAAGALRTEAFF
d_gene: -; j_gene: TRBJ1-5; v_gene: TRBV12-3/TRBV12-4; abundance: -; CDR3nt: TGTGCCAGCAGTACGGGTCGACCTAATTATAGCAATCAGCCCCAGCATTTT; CDR3aa: CASSTGRPNYSNQPQHF
d_gene: TRBD1; j_gene: TRBJ1-1; v_gene: TRBV6-1; abundance: many; CDR3nt: TGTGCCAGCATCCTGGCGGGACAGGGTTTCGGTGAAGCTTTCTTT; CDR3aa: CASILAGQGFGEAFF
d_gene: -; j_gene: TRBJ2-2; v_gene: TRBV6-1; abundance: many; CDR3nt: TGTGCCAGCAGTCTCTACCGCGGTCCCGGGGAGCTGTTTTTT; CDR3aa: CASSLYRGPGELFF
d_gene: -; j_gene: TRBJ1-6; v_gene: TRBV5-6; abundance: few; CDR3nt: TGTGCCAGCAGCATAGACAGGAGCTCCTATAATTCACCCCTCCACTTT; CDR3aa: CASSIDRSSYNSPLHF
d_gene: -; j_gene: TRBJ1-5; v_gene: TRBV2; abundance: -; CDR3nt: TGTGCCAGCAGTGCCCGGACGGCATATAGCAATCAGCCCCAGCATTTT; CDR3aa: CASSARTAYSNQPQHF
d_gene: -; j_gene: TRBJ1-5; v_gene: TRBV4-2; abundance: -; CDR3nt: TGTGCCAGCAGCCAACGGGACACCAATCAGCCCCAGCATTTT; CDR3aa: CASSQRDTNQPQHF
d_gene: -; j_gene: TRBJ1-1; v_gene: TRBV11-2; abundance: many; CDR3nt: TGTGCCAGCAGCTTAGTTCCGGGAGGAGGGGTCGGCACTGAAGCTTTCTTT; CDR3aa: CASSLVPGGGVGTEAFF
d_gene: TRBD1; j_gene: TRBJ1-6; v_gene: TRBV30; abundance: few; CDR3nt: TGTGCCTGGAGTGTAATACCGGGACAGGGGACTTCACCCCTCCACTTT; CDR3aa: CAWSVIPGQGTSPLHF
d_gene: -; j_gene: TRBJ1-2; v_gene: TRBV12-3/TRBV12-4; abundance: many; CDR3nt: TGTGCCAGCAGTTTAGGGAGGCTAGGCAGCTATGGCTACACCTTC; CDR3aa: CASSLGRLGSYGYTF
d_gene: -; j_gene: TRBJ1-3; v_gene: TRBV5-1; abundance: many; CDR3nt: TGCGCCAGCAGCGAAGAGGGGGGAGTTGGAAACACCATATATTTT; CDR3aa: CASSEEGGVGNTIYF
d_gene: -; j_gene: TRBJ1-5; v_gene: TRBV30; abundance: few; CDR3nt: TGTGCCTTTTCGGATTCGGGGCAGCCCCAGCATTTT; CDR3aa: CAFSDSGQPQHF
d_gene: -; j_gene: TRBJ1-1; v_gene: TRBV2; abundance: many; CDR3nt: TGTGCCAGCAGTCAACCCGGGACGTCGAACACTGAAGCTTTCTTT; CDR3aa: CASSQPGTSNTEAFF